The source of this T cell receptor (beta chain) is a study of identifying expanded T cells in peripheral blood (dated by TCRdb to about 2019). About the study as a whole: Technical replicates were generated by sequencing separate aliquots of the same genomic DNA pool, and four replicates were compared pairwise.

No immune events such as infections were documented for the healthy donors during the collection period. To calibrate time-dependent variance in a beta-binomial model of T-cell clone differential abundance, blood repertoires from healthy donors were used as a training cohort. There were ten or so healthy donors in the training cohort, of whom 3 were female and 7 were male. An age range of roughly 25 to 65 years, with an average of roughly 40 years, was recorded for the donors. Whole blood was collected from each healthy donor at three time points spaced about two weeks apart and obtained from a commercial supplier. For immunosequencing, genomic DNA was extracted from whole blood that had not been sorted. The junction shows trimming of 0 bases on V and 4 bases on J, plus 10 bases between the germline ends. From its cysteine to its phenylalanine, the CDR3 spans 14 amino acids. Solely the CDR3 DNA is kept, with 42 bases framed from the first base. CDR1 and CDR2, per the germline V gene, are SGHRS and YFSETQ.

Concerning this clone itself: Its target antigen remains unknown. The record has no base qualities; no much larger clone is one base away.

The immunoSEQ Assay, which relies on bias-controlled multiplex PCR amplification of genomic DNA, was used to profile TCRbeta CDR3 regions. The study's processing was this. To quantify the absolute abundance of each unique TCRbeta CDR3 region, the sequences were collapsed and filtered. Differential abundance was tested with two models: a binomial (Fisher-equivalent) model and a beta-binomial model that adds time-dependent variance fitted from healthy donors. Clones with fewer than 5 combined templates were removed, and differential abundance was called for clones with a Benjamini-Hochberg FDR below 0.01. In the beta-binomial model, variance was expressed as a function of the total template count across the two samples, in the form v = (b*log(k)+a)^2. Not all clones reach the TCRdb copy of this immuneACCESS table, which keeps in-frame sequences only. Checked studies attribute under half of the gap to unresolved V genes and leave the rest unexplained. The D gene and trimming were derived from the DNA, and the V and J assignments and clone size from that table. The sample data list about 85,000 clones, and around nine tenths of these were observed just once. The top ten hold about 3% of the sample.

Study-wide findings and limitations: Across all healthy-donor time intervals, the beta-binomial model significantly lowered both the number of clones called differentially abundant and the false-positive rate. Around 1.3 differentially abundant clones were flagged by the binomial model between technical replicates, whereas about 16 and 19 were flagged over around two weeks and four weeks, respectively. The authors expected that biological variance in healthy repertoires might rise further over much longer intervals, such as months to years. In all healthy donors, the variance in clone template counts between samples taken around 2 weeks apart rose significantly as total template count increased.

This receptor chain uses TRBV5-1 and TRBJ2-5; the D region possibly corresponds to TRBD2 (5 bases align). The sample comprised blood. This receptor was obtained from a person aged 18 to 70 in good health. The DNA is TGCGCCAGCAGCTTGGAGATGGGGAGAGAGACCCAGTACTTC. Its translation reads: CASSLEMGRETQYF.